This T cell receptor beta chain was recorded in a study of shared clonotypes between healthy human individuals. Naivety among CD8 cells was defined by CD45RO negativity and positive CCR7 selection, thereby excluding terminally differentiated effector memory CD45RA+ cells. Everyone who donated was a Caucasian adult who lived in Nashville, Tennessee. An assay was performed, and its level was deep. Libraries were prepared by immunoSEQ multiplex PCR; TCRdb keeps only in-frame clonotypes and omits some of them. There are about 580,000 clones in the sample; 95% to 98% occur only once, and roughly 0.29% lies in the top ten. Comment on this clone: The antigen is not known.

Findings and caveats of the study: The four-donor shared clonotypes exceeded non-shared clonotypes in generation probability, with non-shared ones scoring lower.

The sequencing sample was made of naive CD8+ T cells sorted from blood. The source is a man aged 25 to 40 in good health.

The CDR3 DNA sequence: TGTGCCAGCAGCTTGGGAACGGTACGCGGTAAAGAAAAACTGTTTTTT. Protein: CASSLGTVRGKEKLFF. The genes are TRBV5-8 and TRBJ1-4; D is unclear. The CDR3 has 16 amino acids. V lost 0 bases to trimming and J lost 8 bases, with 17 bases between them. The germline gives CDR1 SGHTS, CDR2 YDEGEE.